These 26 T cell receptor beta chains originate from one sample sequenced in a study of OX40 agonist ivuxolimab in advanced cancers. This table comes from immunoSEQ multiplex PCR, and its TCRdb copy is limited to in-frame clones, with some not included. In the table there are about 76,000 clones, around four fifths of which are singletons. The sequenced sample was CD4+ or CD8+ T cells sorted from blood, obtained in a trial of the OX40 agonist ivuxolimab. Receptors were obtained from an adult with an advanced solid tumor such as melanoma, head and neck, liver or kidney cancer.

V usage is TRBV10-3 and J usage is TRBJ2-3; D is possibly TRBD1 or TRBD2 (5 bases each). V lost 4 bases, J lost 0 bases, and 23 bases lay in between. The CDR3 is 19 residues long. The germline CDR1 and CDR2 sequences are ENHRY and SYGVKD. The CDR3 is CAISGPGQEYILSTDTQYF. CDR3 DNA sequence: TGTGCCATCAGTGGGCCGGGGCAGGAGTATATCTTGAGCACAGATACGCAGTATTTT.

The rearrangement links TRBV28 to TRBJ2-1, with 9 bases aligning to TRBD1. The CDR3 is made up of 17 amino acids. Germline CDR1 reads MDHEN; CDR2 reads SYDVKM. The J segment lost 4 bases and the V segment lost 5 bases, leaving 12 bases of the junction unmatched. CDR3 bases: TGTGCCAGCAGTCCGACCCGTGGGACAGGGCCTTACAATGAGCAGTTCTTC. Amino acids: CASSPTRGTGPYNEQFF.

The chain combines TRBV2 with TRBJ2-7; no reliable D call. V shed 2 bases and J shed 1 base, with 12 bases lying between them. Germline V gives CDR1 SNHLY, CDR2 FYNNEI. The length of the CDR3 is 15 residues. For the CDR3, the DNA is TGTGCCAGCAGTGAAATAGGTTTCCTATCCTACGAGCAGTACTTC. Protein: CASSEIGFLSYEQYF.

The genes are TRBV11-2 and TRBJ1-4; the D gene is possibly TRBD1 (5 bases). Germline loops: CDR1 SGHAT, CDR2 FQNNGV. The CDR3 has 15 amino acids. The germline V and J ends were trimmed by 5 bases and 5 bases, with 15 bases remaining between them. CDR3 protein: CASSTTTGTNEKLFF. CDR3 in DNA: TGTGCCAGCAGCACAACGACTGGGACGAATGAAAAACTGTTTTTT.

This clone was observed once. This rearrangement joins TRBV7-2 to TRBJ1-6; 7 nucleotides line up with TRBD1. V shed 1 base and J 5 bases; nucleotides not matched to a gene: 5. This CDR3 is built from 16 residues. Germline V gene sequence: CDR1 SGHTA, CDR2 FQGNSA. Written as DNA, the CDR3 is TGTGCCAGCAGCTTAGTGCCAGGGGGGGATAATTCACCCCTCCACTTT. Translated: CASSLVPGGDNSPLHF. Drawing the rest from reference TRBV7-2 and TRBJ1-6, the complete variable domain is GAGVSQSPSNKVTEKGKDVELRCDPISGHTALYWYRQSLGQGLEFLIYFQGNSAPDKSGLPSDRFSAERTGGSVSTLTIQRTQQEDSAVYLCASSLVPGGDNSPLHFGNGTRLTVT.

The chain couples TRBV7-2 to TRBJ2-5, with 8 bases fitting TRBD2. Germline CDR1 SGHTA, CDR2 FQGNSA. V was pared by 1 base and J by 2 bases, with 6 bases of the junction left unmatched. The CDR3 sequence is 16 residues long. In DNA form, the CDR3 reads TGTGCCAGCAGCTTAGGGTCAAGCGGGGGACAAGAGACCCAGTACTTC. Translated: CASSLGSSGGQETQYF.

The gene calls are TRBV6-1 and TRBJ2-6; D gene unclear. V was pared by 1 base and J by 4 bases, with 8 bases between. Germline V gives CDR1 MNHNS, CDR2 SASEGT. The CDR3 spans 15 residues. This CDR3 is CASSEVGDGANVLTF. In DNA, the CDR3 is TGTGCCAGCAGTGAAGTCGGAGACGGGGCCAACGTCCTGACTTTC.

The rearrangement joins TRBV7-3 to TRBJ2-5; 12 positions match TRBD2. Germline V lookup: CDR1 SGHTA, CDR2 FQGTGA. After removal of 2 bases from V and 5 bases from J, the junction contained 3 bases not matched to a gene. The CDR3 is 15 amino acids. CDR3 in amino acids: CASSLSGLAGETQYF. CDR3 coding DNA: TGTGCCAGCAGCTTATCGGGACTAGCGGGTGAGACCCAGTACTTC.

The chain employs TRBV9 and TRBJ1-4; weak D call: TRBD1 (6 bases). CDR3 length: 16 amino acids. The V and J ends lost 3 bases and 0 bases respectively, with 12 bases between them. Germline CDR1 is SGDLS and CDR2 is YYNGEE. The CDR3 spells CASSARQEATNEKLFF. The CDR3 DNA is TGTGCCAGCAGCGCCCGACAGGAGGCAACTAATGAAAAACTGTTTTTT.

The rearrangement uses TRBV5-6 and TRBJ1-3; D may be TRBD1 (5 bases). From germline, CDR1 is SGHDT and CDR2 YYEEEE. The CDR3 is 15 amino acids. The germline V and J ends were trimmed by 4 bases and 2 bases, with 13 bases remaining between them. This CDR3 reads CASSVQGTAGNTIYF. The CDR3 DNA follows: TGTGCCAGCAGCGTCCAAGGGACTGCTGGAAACACCATATATTTT.

This clone was observed a few times. The chain couples TRBV7-8 to TRBJ1-5; D is unclear. Germline CDR1 and CDR2: SGHVS and FQNEAQ. This CDR3 comprises 15 residues. V was pared by 4 bases and J by 4 bases, with 14 bases between. The CDR3 here is CASSSHDVPNQPQHF. The CDR3 DNA reads as TGTGCCAGCAGCTCGCACGACGTTCCTAATCAGCCCCAGCATTTT.

The chain uses TRBV7-3 and TRBJ1-5; D uncertain. The CDR3 extends over 13 amino acids. Germline loops: CDR1 SGHTA, CDR2 FQGTGA. The V end lost 2 bases, the J end lost 5 bases, and 7 bases lay between the germline ends. The chain's CDR3 is CASSLAPDQPQHF. The CDR3 DNA reads TGTGCCAGCAGCTTAGCCCCAGATCAGCCCCAGCATTTT.

This clone came up once. The chain has TRBV29-1 and TRBJ2-2; D is possibly TRBD1 (5 bases). Germline-derived CDR1 and CDR2 are SQVTM and ANQGSEA. The CDR3 is 13 residues long. V was shortened by 7 bases and J by 0 bases, with 9 bases between the two germline ends. The CDR3 reads CSGWGANTGELFF. DNA of the CDR3: TGCAGCGGTTGGGGCGCGAACACCGGGGAGCTGTTTTTT.

This clone was detected once. As DNA, the CDR3 is TGTGCCAGCAGCTGGCGGGGGTCCGCAGTTTACGAGCAGTACTTC. Its protein is CASSWRGSAVYEQYF. The chain uses TRBV7-2 and TRBJ2-7; 7 nucleotides match TRBD2. The CDR3 is made up of 15 amino acids. Germline-derived CDR1 and CDR2 are SGHTA and FQGNSA. Trimming cost V 4 bases and J 4 bases; bases outside gene matches: 10.

With regard to this clone: At one end the junction does not follow the germline gene, possibly because of a read error. The chain's CDR3 is CSVVETGGSTRF. The CDR3 region has the DNA TGCAGCGTTGTCGAAACAGGGGGCTCCACTCGATTC. This chain connects TRBV29-1 to TRBJ1-2; TRBD1 matches 9 bases. Per germline, CDR1 SQVTM and CDR2 ANQGSEA. CDR3 length equals 12 residues.

The rearrangement uses TRBV11-1 and TRBJ2-5; 7 nucleotides align to TRBD2. The V and J ends lost 3 bases and 2 bases, in that order; junction bases with no gene match: 12. This CDR3 is built from 17 residues. Germline-derived CDR1 and CDR2 are SGHAT and FQDESV (reference sequence). The CDR3 spells CASSFRRLAAPQETQYF. In nucleotides, the CDR3 is TGTGCCAGCAGCTTTAGACGTCTAGCGGCCCCACAAGAGACCCAGTACTTC.

This sequence joins TRBV9 and TRBJ2-3, with 9 bases that match TRBD2. The CDR3 sequence is 17 residues long. V lost 0 bases to trimming and J lost 3 bases; unmatched junction nucleotides: 8. CDR1 and CDR2 (germline): SGDLS, YYNGEE. In nucleotides, the CDR3 is TGTGCCAGCAGCGTAGGTAGCGGGAGTGTAGGGACAGATACGCAGTATTTT. It codes for CASSVGSGSVGTDTQYF.

J is TRBJ1-1 and V is TRBV7-9; tentative D call: TRBD1 (6 bases). Trimming removed 2 bases at V and 8 bases at J, with 15 bases between. Germline assignment: CDR1 SEHNR and CDR2 FQNEAQ (reference sequence). The CDR3 consists of 14 residues. CDR3 protein: CASSLLMSGGEAFF. In DNA, the CDR3 is TGTGCCAGCAGCTTATTAATGTCGGGGGGCGAAGCTTTCTTT.

The gene calls are TRBV18 and TRBJ2-1; 10 nucleotides line up with TRBD2. The junction had 15 bases not matched to a gene; V was cut back by 2 bases and J by 5 bases. The CDR3 runs 19 residues. Per the germline V gene, CDR1 is KGHSH and CDR2 is LQKENI. The CDR3 is CASSPEGSRLAGVDNEQFF. The CDR3 DNA follows: TGTGCCAGCTCACCAGAGGGTAGCCGGCTAGCGGGAGTTGACAATGAGCAGTTCTTC. Variable domain in full (rest from reference TRBV18 and TRBJ2-1): NAGVMQNPRHLVRRRGQEARLRCSPMKGHSHVYWYRQLPEEGLKFMVYLQKENIIDESGMPKERFSAEFPKEGPSILRIQQVVRGDSAAYFCASSPEGSRLAGVDNEQFFGPGTRLTVL.

This chain joins TRBV18 and TRBJ2-2; 8 nucleotides agree with TRBD2. The junction had 2 bases not matched to a gene; V was cut back by 1 base and J by 4 bases. CDR3 size: 15 residues. Germline V gene sequence: CDR1 KGHSH, CDR2 LQKENI. The CDR3 bases are TGTGCCAGCTCACCACAGCGGGAGATCACCGGGGAGCTGTTTTTT. Its protein is CASSPQREITGELFF. The variable domain in full, completed from reference TRBV18 and TRBJ2-2, reads NAGVMQNPRHLVRRRGQEARLRCSPMKGHSHVYWYRQLPEEGLKFMVYLQKENIIDESGMPKERFSAEFPKEGPSILRIQQVVRGDSAAYFCASSPQREITGELFFGEGSRLTVL.

V is TRBV5-4 and J is TRBJ1-1; D is ambiguous. V was trimmed by 5 bases and J by 4 bases, leaving 12 bases between them. Germline V gives CDR1 SGHNT, CDR2 YYREEE (reference sequence). CDR3 length: 13 residues. CDR3 amino acids: CASRGWEATEAFF. The DNA of the CDR3 is TGTGCCAGCAGGGGATGGGAGGCCACTGAAGCTTTCTTT.

This rearrangement joins TRBV30 to TRBJ1-3; 10 positions agree with TRBD1. J lost 6 bases, V lost 1 base, and 12 bases had no gene match. From germline, CDR1 is GTSNPN and CDR2 SVGIG (reference sequence). This CDR3 spans 17 amino acids. CDR3 region: CAWSAQPGQGQTNTIYF. As DNA, the CDR3 is TGTGCCTGGAGTGCCCAACCGGGACAGGGGCAAACAAACACCATATATTTT.

This clone was seen once. V gene TRBV2 combines with J gene TRBJ1-4; D remains ambiguous. V lost 8 bases and J lost 6, with 16 bases in between. The CDR3 consists of 14 residues. CDR1 is SNHLY and CDR2 is FYNNEI in the germline V gene. Here the CDR3 DNA reads TGTGCCAGCGGGCGGGAGCCTACTTATGAAAAACTGTTTTTT. Translated, it gives CASGREPTYEKLFF.

A single count supports this clone. The CDR3 loop is CASSPGGRGGTIYF. The DNA of the CDR3 is TGTGCCAGCAGTCCCGGGGGCCGGGGTGGCACCATATATTTT. The rearrangement joins TRBV2 to TRBJ1-3; TRBD1 is a possible D gene (6 bases). Trimming removed 5 bases at V and 9 bases at J, with 17 bases between. CDR3 length: 14 amino acids. Germline values: CDR1 SNHLY, CDR2 FYNNEI.

V and J are TRBV11-3 and TRBJ2-3, with unresolved D. CDR3 length equals 17 residues. V shed 5 bases and J shed 6 bases, with 24 bases lying between them. The germline V gene has CDR1 SGHNT and CDR2 YENEEA. CDR3 DNA: TGTGCCAGCAGCGCAGGCGTTGGAGTCGAACTTGGCGATACGCAGTATTTT. It codes for CASSAGVGVELGDTQYF.

The chain couples TRBV6-1 to TRBJ2-7, with 8 nucleotides matching TRBD1. CDR1 MNHNS and CDR2 SASEGT come from the germline V gene. CDR3 size: 13 residues. Unmatched junction bases numbered 2, after V lost 0 bases and J lost 7 bases. The CDR3 region is CASSEARTGEQYF. The CDR3 DNA follows: TGTGCCAGCAGTGAAGCCAGGACAGGGGAGCAGTACTTC.